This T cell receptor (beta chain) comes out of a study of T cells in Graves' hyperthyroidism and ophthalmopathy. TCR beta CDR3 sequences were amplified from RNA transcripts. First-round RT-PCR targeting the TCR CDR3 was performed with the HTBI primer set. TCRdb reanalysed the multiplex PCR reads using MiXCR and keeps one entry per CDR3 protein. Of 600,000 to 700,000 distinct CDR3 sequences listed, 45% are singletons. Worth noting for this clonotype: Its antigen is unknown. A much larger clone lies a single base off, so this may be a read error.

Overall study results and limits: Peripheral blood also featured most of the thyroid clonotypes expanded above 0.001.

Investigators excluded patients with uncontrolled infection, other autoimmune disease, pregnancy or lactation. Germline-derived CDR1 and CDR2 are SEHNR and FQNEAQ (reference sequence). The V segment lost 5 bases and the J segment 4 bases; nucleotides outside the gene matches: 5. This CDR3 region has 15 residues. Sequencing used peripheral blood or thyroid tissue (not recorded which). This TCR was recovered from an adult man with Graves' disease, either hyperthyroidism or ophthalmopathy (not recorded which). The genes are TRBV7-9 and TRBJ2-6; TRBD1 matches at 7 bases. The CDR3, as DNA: TGTGCCAGCAGCCCCGGGACAGAGGGGGCCAACGTCCTGACTTTC. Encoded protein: CASSPGTEGANVLTF.